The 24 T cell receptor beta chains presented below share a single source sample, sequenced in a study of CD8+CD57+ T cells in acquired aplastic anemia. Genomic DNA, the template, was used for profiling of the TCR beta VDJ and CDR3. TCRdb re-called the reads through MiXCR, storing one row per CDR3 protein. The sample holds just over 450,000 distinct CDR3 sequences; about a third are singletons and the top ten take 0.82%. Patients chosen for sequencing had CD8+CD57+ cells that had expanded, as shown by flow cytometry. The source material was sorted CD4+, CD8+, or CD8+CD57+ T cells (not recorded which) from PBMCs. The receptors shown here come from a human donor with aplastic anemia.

CDR3 protein: CSARDGGTSGRSYEQYF. DNA of the CDR3: TGCAGTGCTAGAGATGGGGGGACTAGCGGGAGGTCCTACGAGCAGTACTTC. The rearrangement links TRBV20-1 to TRBJ2-7; 15 nucleotides agree with TRBD2. Germline CDR1 DFQATT, CDR2 SNEGSKA (reference sequence). The V and J ends lost 0 bases and 1 base, in that order; junction bases with no gene match: 4. This CDR3 region has 17 residues.

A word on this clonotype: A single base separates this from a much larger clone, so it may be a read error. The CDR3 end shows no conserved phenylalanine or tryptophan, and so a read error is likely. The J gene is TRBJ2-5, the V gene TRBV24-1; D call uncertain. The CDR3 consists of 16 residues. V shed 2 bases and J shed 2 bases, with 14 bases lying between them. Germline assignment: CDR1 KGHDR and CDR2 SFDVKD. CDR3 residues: CATSDSALNKQETQYL. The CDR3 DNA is TGTGCCACCAGTGATTCAGCCCTTAACAAACAAGAGACCCAGTACCTC.

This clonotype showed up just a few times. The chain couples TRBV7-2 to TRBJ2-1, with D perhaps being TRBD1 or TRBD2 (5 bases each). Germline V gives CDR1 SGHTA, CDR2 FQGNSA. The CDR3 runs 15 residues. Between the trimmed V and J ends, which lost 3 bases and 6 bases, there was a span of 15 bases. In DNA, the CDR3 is TGTGCCAGCAGCTTCAGTTCTCTTGGGGGCAATGAGCAGTTCTTC. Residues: CASSFSSLGGNEQFF. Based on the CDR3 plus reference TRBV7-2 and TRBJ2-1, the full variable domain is GAGVSQSPSNKVTEKGKDVELRCDPISGHTALYWYRQSLGQGLEFLIYFQGNSAPDKSGLPSDRFSAERTGGSVSTLTIQRTQQEDSAVYLCASSFSSLGGNEQFFGPGTRLTVL.

CDR3 residues: CASSQETMSSGNTIYF. For the CDR3, the DNA is TGTGCCAGCAGCCAAGAAACGATGAGCTCTGGAAACACCATATATTTT. The chain joins TRBV3-1 to TRBJ1-3; no reliable D call. In germline, CDR1 is LGHDT, CDR2 YNNKEL (reference sequence). Trimming left V 0 bases short and J 0 bases short, with 9 bases between. The CDR3 has 16 amino acids.

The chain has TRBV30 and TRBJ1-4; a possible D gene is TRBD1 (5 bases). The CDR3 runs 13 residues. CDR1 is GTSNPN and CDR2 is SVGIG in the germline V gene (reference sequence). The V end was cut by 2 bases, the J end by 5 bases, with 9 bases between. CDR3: CAWSIRGNEKLFF. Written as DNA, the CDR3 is TGTGCCTGGAGTATTCGGGGGAATGAAAAACTGTTTTTT.

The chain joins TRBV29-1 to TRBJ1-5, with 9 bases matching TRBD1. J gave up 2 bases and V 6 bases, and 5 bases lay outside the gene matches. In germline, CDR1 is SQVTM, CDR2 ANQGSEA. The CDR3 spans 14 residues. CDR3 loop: CSVWDRARNQPQHF. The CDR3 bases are TGCAGCGTCTGGGACAGGGCCCGCAATCAGCCCCAGCATTTT.

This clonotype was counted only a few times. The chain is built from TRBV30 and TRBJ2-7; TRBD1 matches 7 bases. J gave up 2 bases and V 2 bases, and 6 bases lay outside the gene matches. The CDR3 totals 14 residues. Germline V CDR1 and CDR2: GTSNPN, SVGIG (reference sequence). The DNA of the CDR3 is TGTGCCTGGAGTTCTACCGGGACAGCCTACGAGCAGTACTTC. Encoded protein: CAWSSTGTAYEQYF.

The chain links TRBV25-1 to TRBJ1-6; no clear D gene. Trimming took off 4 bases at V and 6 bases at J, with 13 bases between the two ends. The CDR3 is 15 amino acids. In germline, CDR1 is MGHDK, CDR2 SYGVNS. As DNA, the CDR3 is TGTGCCAGCAGTGGCAAGGCCAAACCTAATTCACCCCTCCACTTT. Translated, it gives CASSGKAKPNSPLHF.

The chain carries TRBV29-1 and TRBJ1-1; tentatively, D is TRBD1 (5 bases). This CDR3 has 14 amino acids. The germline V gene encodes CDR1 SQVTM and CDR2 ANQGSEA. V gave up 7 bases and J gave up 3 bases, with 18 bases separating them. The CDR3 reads CSGRGGGGDTEAFF. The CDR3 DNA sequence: TGCAGCGGACGGGGTGGGGGGGGGGACACTGAAGCTTTCTTT.

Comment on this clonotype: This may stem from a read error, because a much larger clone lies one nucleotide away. The CDR3 DNA follows: TGCAGTGCTAGAGATTTGGACTCCTATAATTCACCCCTCCACTTT. It translates to CSARDLDSYNSPLHF. The chain is built from TRBV20-1 and TRBJ1-6; D gene ambiguous. This CDR3 region has 15 residues. Per germline, CDR1 DFQATT and CDR2 SNEGSKA (reference sequence). V lost 0 bases and J lost 0, with 6 bases in between.

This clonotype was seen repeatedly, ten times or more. CDR3 bases: TGTGCCAGTAGTAACCTAGGATATAATTCACCCCTCCACTTT. Translated, it gives CASSNLGYNSPLHF. This sequence joins TRBV19 and TRBJ1-6; D gene uncertain. V was trimmed by 4 bases and J by 4 bases, leaving 8 bases between them. CDR1 and CDR2 from the germline V gene are LNHDA and SQIVND (reference sequence). This CDR3 comprises 14 residues.

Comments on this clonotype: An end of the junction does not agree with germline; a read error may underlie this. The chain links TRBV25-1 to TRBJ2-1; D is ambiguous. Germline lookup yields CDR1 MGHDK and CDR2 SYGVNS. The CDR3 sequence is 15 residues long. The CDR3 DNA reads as TGTGCCAGCAGTTTTGTTGGCACCTCCTACAGTGAGCAGTTCTTC. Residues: CASSFVGTSYSEQFF. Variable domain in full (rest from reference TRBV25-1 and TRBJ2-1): EADIYQTPRYLVIGTGKKITLECSQTMGHDKMYWYQQDPGMELHLIHYSYGVNSTEKGDLSSESTVSRIRTEHFPLTLESARPSHTSQYLCASSFVGTSYSEQFFGPGTRLTVL.

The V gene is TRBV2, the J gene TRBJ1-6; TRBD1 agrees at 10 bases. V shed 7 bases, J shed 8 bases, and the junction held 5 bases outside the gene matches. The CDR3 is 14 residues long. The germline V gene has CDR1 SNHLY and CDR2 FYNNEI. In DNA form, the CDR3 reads TGTGCCAGCACCGGGACAGGGGAATATTCACCCCTCCACTTT. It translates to CASTGTGEYSPLHF.

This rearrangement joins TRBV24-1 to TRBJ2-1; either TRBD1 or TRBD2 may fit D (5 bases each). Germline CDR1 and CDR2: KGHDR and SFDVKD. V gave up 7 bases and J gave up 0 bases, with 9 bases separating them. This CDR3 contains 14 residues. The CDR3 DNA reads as TGTGCCACCAGGACTGGGACCTCCTACAATGAGCAGTTCTTC. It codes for CATRTGTSYNEQFF.

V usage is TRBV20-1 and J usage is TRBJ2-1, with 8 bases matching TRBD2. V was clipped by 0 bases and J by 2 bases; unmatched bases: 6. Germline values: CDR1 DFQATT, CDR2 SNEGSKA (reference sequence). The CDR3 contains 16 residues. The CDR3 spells CSARDPETSAYNEQFF. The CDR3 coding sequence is TGCAGTGCTAGAGATCCCGAGACTAGCGCCTACAATGAGCAGTTCTTC.

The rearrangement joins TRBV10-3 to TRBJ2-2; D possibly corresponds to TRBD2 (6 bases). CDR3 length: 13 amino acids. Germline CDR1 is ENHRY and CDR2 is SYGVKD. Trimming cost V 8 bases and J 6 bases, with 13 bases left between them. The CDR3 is CAIGKTSPGELFF. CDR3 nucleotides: TGTGCCATCGGGAAGACTAGTCCCGGGGAGCTGTTTTTT.

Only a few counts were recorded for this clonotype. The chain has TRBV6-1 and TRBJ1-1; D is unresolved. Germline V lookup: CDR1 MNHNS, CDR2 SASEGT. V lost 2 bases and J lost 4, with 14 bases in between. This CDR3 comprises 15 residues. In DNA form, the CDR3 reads TGTGCCAGCAGTGAATCGGTCCTCTTGAGCACTGAAGCTTTCTTT. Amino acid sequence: CASSESVLLSTEAFF.

CDR3 sequence reads: CSPLAALGKGYTF. CDR3 DNA: TGCAGCCCACTAGCGGCCCTCGGGAAGGGCTACACCTTC. The chain recombines TRBV20-1 with TRBJ1-2; D unclear. The germline V gene has CDR1 DFQATT and CDR2 SNEGSKA (reference sequence). The CDR3 consists of 13 residues.

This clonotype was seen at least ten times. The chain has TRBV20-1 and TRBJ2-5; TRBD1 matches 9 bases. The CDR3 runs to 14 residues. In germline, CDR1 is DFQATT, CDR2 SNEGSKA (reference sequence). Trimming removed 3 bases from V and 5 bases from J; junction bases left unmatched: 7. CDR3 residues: CSASDRGSAETQYF. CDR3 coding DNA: TGCAGTGCTAGTGACAGGGGGTCGGCGGAGACCCAGTACTTC.

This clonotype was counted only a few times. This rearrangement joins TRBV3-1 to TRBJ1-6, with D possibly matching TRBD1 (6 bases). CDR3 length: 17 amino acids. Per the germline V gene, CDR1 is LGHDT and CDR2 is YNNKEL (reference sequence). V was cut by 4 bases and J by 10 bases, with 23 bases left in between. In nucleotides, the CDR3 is TGTGCCAGCAGCCCGACTCTCACAGGGAGGGGAAACTCACCCCTCCACTTT. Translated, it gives CASSPTLTGRGNSPLHF.

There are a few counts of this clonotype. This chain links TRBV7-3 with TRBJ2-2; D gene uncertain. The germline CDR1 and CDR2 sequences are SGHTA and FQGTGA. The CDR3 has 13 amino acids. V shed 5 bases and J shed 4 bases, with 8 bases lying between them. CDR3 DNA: TGTGCCAGCAGCCAAGTTGGCACCGGGGAGCTGTTTTTT. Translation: CASSQVGTGELFF.

The CDR3 bases are TGTGCCAGCAGCTTCACCCTGCGGAGCTCCTACGAGCAGTACTTC. Translating gives CASSFTLRSSYEQYF. The rearrangement uses TRBV7-2 and TRBJ2-7; no firm D call. The CDR3 has 15 amino acids. Germline-derived CDR1 and CDR2 are SGHTA and FQGNSA. With 3 bases removed from V and 0 bases from J, the gap between germline ends came to 12 bases.

This CDR3 reads CSARDLRTSASPREQYF. CDR3 coding DNA: TGCAGTGCTAGAGATTTGAGGACTAGTGCCTCCCCGCGAGAGCAGTACTTC. V and J are TRBV20-1 and TRBJ2-7, with 7 bases identical to TRBD2. Trimming cost V 0 bases and J 7 bases; bases outside gene matches: 18. This CDR3 contains 17 residues. CDR1 and CDR2 (germline): DFQATT, SNEGSKA (reference sequence).

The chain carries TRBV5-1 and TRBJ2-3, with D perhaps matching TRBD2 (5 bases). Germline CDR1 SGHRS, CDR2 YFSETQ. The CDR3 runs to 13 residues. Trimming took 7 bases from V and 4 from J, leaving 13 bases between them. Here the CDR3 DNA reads TGCGCCAGCTCCGGGGATGCCGCAGATACGCAGTATTTT. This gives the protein CASSGDAADTQYF.